A single sample gave rise to the 15 T cell receptor beta chains below, sequenced in a study of T-cell reconstitution after alpha-beta-depleted transplantation in children. Unique molecular identifiers featured in how the TCRbeta library was prepared. One entry per CDR3 protein, called by TCRdb with MiXCR from the PCR reads. This table holds approximately 640,000 distinct CDR3 sequences, roughly 17% found once. This material consisted of PBMCs from the stem cell graft donor, taken from the stem cell graft. These receptors came from a human donor who donated a stem cell graft to a child with acute myeloid leukemia.

The table lists this clonotype with many counts. The chain links TRBV6-5 to TRBJ1-6, with D perhaps matching TRBD1 (5 bases). V lost 3 bases and J 9 bases, leaving 15 bases between the germline ends. The CDR3 is 15 residues long. CDR1 MNHEY and CDR2 SVGAGI come from the germline V gene. For the CDR3, the DNA is TGTGCCAGCAGTTATGGGGCACGGGGGTCTTCACCCCTCCACTTT. Protein: CASSYGARGSSPLHF.

This clonotype was counted ten times or more. The gene calls are TRBV29-1 and TRBJ2-4; 7 bases map to TRBD1. The V gene end was trimmed by 4 bases and the J gene end by 6 bases; junction bases not matched to a gene: 15. The CDR3 loop spans 16 amino acids. Germline values: CDR1 SQVTM, CDR2 ANQGSEA. CDR3 DNA: TGCAGCGTTGTACCCCCGGGACAGTTACGGGGAAACATTCAGTACTTC. Its protein is CSVVPPGQLRGNIQYF.

This chain uses TRBV24-1 with TRBJ2-6, with D perhaps given as TRBD1 or TRBD2 (5 bases each). Trimming shortened V by 3 bases and J by 2 bases, and 16 bases separated the two germline ends. The CDR3 totals 18 residues. Germline V CDR1 and CDR2: KGHDR, SFDVKD. CDR3: CATSDPLLGDPGANVLTF. In nucleotides, the CDR3 is TGTGCCACCAGTGATCCCTTGCTGGGGGACCCTGGGGCCAACGTCCTGACTTTC.

This clonotype was detected a few times. This chain links TRBV20-1 with TRBJ1-4, with 7 bases aligning to TRBD1. This CDR3 spans 12 amino acids. Germline CDR1 and CDR2: DFQATT and SNEGSKA (reference sequence). V shed 5 bases and J 7 bases; nucleotides not matched to a gene: 4. CDR3 in DNA: TGCAGTGCTGGTGACAGGGTTGAAAAACTGTTTTTT. This codes for CSAGDRVEKLFF.

This clonotype was counted at least ten times. For the CDR3, the DNA is TGTGCCAGCAGCTTATGGGGTCCTGGAAACACCATATATTTT. Its translation is CASSLWGPGNTIYF. The rearrangement joins TRBV7-2 to TRBJ1-3; D call uncertain. Trimming took off 2 bases at V and 2 bases at J, with 7 bases between the two ends. Germline CDR1 is SGHTA and CDR2 is FQGNSA. The CDR3 runs to 14 residues.

This clonotype was picked up many times. The chain is built from TRBV20-1 and TRBJ2-1; 10 bases line up with TRBD1. CDR1 and CDR2 from the germline V gene are DFQATT and SNEGSKA (reference sequence). The CDR3 consists of 12 residues. The DNA of the CDR3 is TGCAGATGCCGGGACAGGGGAAATGAGCAGTTCTTC. It translates to CRCRDRGNEQFF.

This clonotype came up many times. The chain joins TRBV10-3 to TRBJ2-3; D is tentatively TRBD1 or TRBD2 (6 bases each). The V end lost 11 bases, the J end lost 5 bases, and 14 bases lay between the germline ends. The CDR3 runs to 12 residues. Germline CDR1 is ENHRY and CDR2 is SYGVKD. The CDR3 region has the DNA TGTGCCTCCCGAGGGGGAGGAGATACGCAGTATTTT. Its translation: CASRGGGDTQYF.

This chain uses TRBV5-6 with TRBJ2-5, with 13 bases fitting TRBD2. CDR1 SGHDT and CDR2 YYEEEE come from the germline V gene. The CDR3 length is 15 residues. J was trimmed by 6 bases and V by 5 bases; bases with no gene match: 7. In DNA form, the CDR3 reads TGTGCCAGCAGACCCGGGACTAGCGGGGCCCAGACCCAGTACTTC. Encoded protein: CASRPGTSGAQTQYF.

This clonotype was seen ten or more times. V and J are TRBV9 and TRBJ1-5; weak D call: TRBD1 (6 bases). Per the germline V gene, CDR1 is SGDLS and CDR2 is YYNGEE. Trimming stripped 3 bases from V and 2 bases from J, with 9 bases between. This CDR3 is built from 14 residues. The CDR3 DNA sequence: TGTGCCAGCAGCGGGGGGGCCGGCAATCAGCCCCAGCATTTT. Translating it yields CASSGGAGNQPQHF.

This clonotype was detected a few times. The rearrangement links TRBV10-3 to TRBJ1-1; tentative D call: TRBD1 (6 bases). This CDR3 is 13 amino acids long. The germline V and J ends were trimmed by 7 bases and 1 base, with 10 bases remaining between them. Germline V gene lookup returns CDR1 ENHRY and CDR2 SYGVKD. For the CDR3, the DNA is TGTGCCATCAAAGGACAGCAGAACACTGAAGCTTTCTTT. It yields the protein CAIKGQQNTEAFF.

This clonotype was found many times. CDR3 coding DNA: TGTGCCAGCAGCATCAGGACAGGTGACACTGAAGCTTTCTTT. As protein: CASSIRTGDTEAFF. This chain uses TRBV3-1 with TRBJ1-1; 7 nucleotides agree with TRBD1. V was clipped by 5 bases and J by 3 bases; unmatched bases: 6. CDR3 length: 14 amino acids. Germline CDR1 is LGHDT and CDR2 is YNNKEL (reference sequence).

Ten or more counts support this clonotype. This chain joins TRBV20-1 and TRBJ2-5, with TRBD2 matching 8 bases. The ends lost 1 base at V and 5 bases at J; junction bases unmatched: 3. The CDR3 loop spans 13 amino acids. CDR1 DFQATT and CDR2 SNEGSKA come from the germline V gene (reference sequence). Here the CDR3 reads CSARVGGVETQYF. CDR3 bases: TGCAGTGCTAGAGTCGGGGGGGTGGAGACCCAGTACTTC.

This clonotype was seen a few times. The rearrangement joins TRBV4-2 to TRBJ2-3, with D tentatively TRBD1 (5 bases). The V gene lost 3 bases and the J gene lost 2 bases, with 9 bases spanning the gap. Germline V lookup: CDR1 LGHNA, CDR2 YNFKEQ. CDR3 size: 14 residues. CDR3 protein: CASSQLTDTDTQYF. The CDR3 coding sequence is TGTGCCAGCAGCCAGTTGACAGACACAGATACGCAGTATTTT.

Many counts were recorded for this clonotype. The V gene is TRBV4-2, the J gene TRBJ1-2; possible D gene TRBD1, 5 bases. Per the germline V gene, CDR1 is LGHNA and CDR2 is YNFKEQ. The CDR3 has 13 amino acids. Trimming left V 0 bases short and J 8 bases short, with 10 bases between. The CDR3 reads CASSQETVRGYTF. DNA for the CDR3: TGTGCCAGCAGCCAAGAGACAGTACGGGGCTACACCTTC.

The chain couples TRBV5-1 to TRBJ1-1; TRBD1 matches 7 bases. V dropped 4 bases and J dropped 0; count of bases not matched to a gene: 9. Germline CDR1 reads SGHRS; CDR2 reads YFSETQ. The CDR3 extends over 16 amino acids. The CDR3 reads CASSLGTANMNTEAFF. The CDR3 nucleotides read TGCGCCAGCAGCCTCGGGACAGCGAACATGAACACTGAAGCTTTCTTT. Complete variable domain (other parts from reference TRBV5-1 and TRBJ1-1): KAGVTQTPRYLIKTRGQQVTLSCSPISGHRSVSWYQQTPGQGLQFLFEYFSETQRNKGNFPGRFSGRQFSNSRSEMNVSTLELGDSALYLCASSLGTANMNTEAFFGQGTRLTVV.